Below, 17 T cell receptor beta chains from the same sample are listed, as sequenced in a study of regulatory T cells in long-lasting Graves disease. TCR beta libraries were built with iRepertoire HTBI primers and Arm-PCR of CDR3 regions. TCRdb processed the multiplex PCR reads anew with MiXCR; each CDR3 protein has one entry. The table lists about 620,000 distinct CDR3 sequences, roughly 16% of them singletons. The time point was: newly diagnosed GD, antithyroid drugs for less than 3 months. The TCR library was prepared using RNA isolated from PBMCs. In addition, the sample was reused for a study of T cells in Graves' hyperthyroidism and ophthalmopathy.

This specimen was peripheral blood mononuclear cells (PBMCs), taken at new diagnosis, from a patient treated with antithyroid drugs. Receptors were obtained from a woman younger than 45 with Graves disease.

This clonotype showed up just a few times. V usage is TRBV19 and J usage is TRBJ2-1, with no clear D. CDR1 is LNHDA, CDR2 SQIVND, per germline (reference sequence). This CDR3 comprises 13 residues. Trimming removed 9 bases at V and 5 bases at J, with 14 bases between. CDR3 nucleotide sequence: TGTGCCAGCTCACCAATCAGTAACAATGAGCAGTTCTTC. It is translated as CASSPISNNEQFF.

For this clonotype: Given a much more abundant clone one base away, this may be a read error. This chain joins TRBV3-1 and TRBJ1-2; 8 bases fit TRBD1. Germline lookup yields CDR1 LGHDT and CDR2 YNNKEL (reference sequence). V lost 5 bases to trimming and J lost 3 bases; unmatched junction nucleotides: 8. CDR3 size: 15 residues. The chain's CDR3 is CASSVRDRRDYGYTF. The DNA of the CDR3 is TGTGCCAGCAGCGTGCGGGACAGGCGCGACTATGGCTACACCTTC.

This clonotype was seen more than once but under ten times. J is TRBJ1-3 and V is TRBV6-1; a possible D gene is TRBD1 (6 bases). CDR3 length: 14 residues. Per germline, CDR1 MNHNS and CDR2 SASEGT. V dropped 7 bases and J dropped 3 bases, with 13 bases sitting between them. The CDR3 region is CASTGGAFGNTIYF. The CDR3, as DNA: TGTGCCAGCACGGGGGGGGCATTTGGAAACACCATATATTTT.

This clonotype showed up just a few times. V usage is TRBV4-1 and J usage is TRBJ2-5; D may match TRBD1 or TRBD2 (5 bases each). There are 17 residues in the CDR3. CDR1 and CDR2 from the germline V gene are MGHRA and YSYEKL. The ends were cut back, 0 bases at V and 4 bases at J, with 18 bases in the middle. CDR3 coding DNA: TGCGCCAGCAGCCAAGATCCGGCTAGCAGGGTCCCAGAGACCCAGTACTTC. Its protein product is CASSQDPASRVPETQYF.

This clonotype has at least ten counts. Mismatch with germline at one junction end may stem from a read error. DNA for the CDR3: TGTGCCAGCCGTGAAGTCTCAACCTACGAGCAGTACTTC. Protein: CASREVSTYEQYF. The V gene is TRBV6-1, the J gene TRBJ2-7; unclear D gene. Germline CDR1 reads MNHNS; CDR2 reads SASEGT. The CDR3 has 13 residues.

The chain couples TRBV7-9 to TRBJ2-3; D is perhaps TRBD1 (6 bases). The germline V and J ends were trimmed by 1 base and 2 bases, with 10 bases remaining between them. CDR3 length: 15 residues. Germline V gene sequence: CDR1 SEHNR, CDR2 FQNEAQ (reference sequence). Here the CDR3 reads CASSLVRQATDTQYF. Here the CDR3 DNA reads TGTGCCAGCAGCTTAGTACGACAGGCCACAGATACGCAGTATTTT. The full variable domain, in which reference TRBV7-9 and TRBJ2-3 provide the parts outside the CDR3, is DTGVSQNPRHKITKRGQNVTFRCDPISEHNRLYWYRQTLGQGPEFLTYFQNEAQLEKSRLLSDRFSAERPKGSFSTLEIQRTEQGDSAMYLCASSLVRQATDTQYFGPGTRLTVL.

This clonotype was counted between two and nine times. The rearrangement joins TRBV7-9 to TRBJ2-5; D perhaps matches TRBD1 (8 bases). This CDR3 is built from 14 residues. Germline V lookup: CDR1 SEHNR, CDR2 FQNEAQ (reference sequence). Between the trimmed V and J ends, which lost 6 bases and 3 bases, there was a span of 14 bases. CDR3 coding DNA: TGTGCCAGCAGTTCACAGGGGGGGGAAGAGACCCAGTACTTC. It translates to CASSSQGGEETQYF.

The V gene is TRBV20-1, the J gene TRBJ2-2, with D possibly TRBD2 on 5 matching bases. CDR1 DFQATT and CDR2 SNEGSKA come from the germline V gene (reference sequence). The CDR3 sequence is 14 residues long. The V and J ends lost 0 bases and 6 bases respectively, with 11 bases between them. CDR3 nucleotide sequence: TGCAGTGCTAGAGATCACGGGGATCCCGGGGAGCTGTTTTTT. This encodes CSARDHGDPGELFF.

This clonotype has just a few counts. This chain links TRBV4-1 with TRBJ1-2, with a tentative D call TRBD1 (6 bases). In germline, CDR1 is MGHRA, CDR2 YSYEKL. Trimming took off 1 base at V and 6 bases at J, with 12 bases between the two ends. This CDR3 has 14 residues. The CDR3 loop is CASSQGGQGHGYTF. DNA for the CDR3: TGCGCCAGCAGCCAAGGGGGCCAGGGGCATGGCTACACCTTC.

This clonotype was recorded at least ten times. The chain recombines TRBV11-3 with TRBJ1-2, with D unclear. CDR3 length: 13 residues. V was clipped by 2 bases and J by 6 bases, with 10 bases between them. Looked up from germline, CDR1 is SGHNT and CDR2 is YENEEA. The CDR3 DNA sequence: TGTGCCAGCAGCTTAATCCCCGCGGATGGCTACACCTTC. It yields the protein CASSLIPADGYTF.

In this sample, this clonotype turned up many times. The gene calls are TRBV6-5 and TRBJ2-4, with unresolved D. The length of the CDR3 is 16 residues. Per germline, CDR1 MNHEY and CDR2 SVGAGI. V lost 2 bases and J 0 bases, leaving 11 bases between the germline ends. The CDR3 region has the DNA TGTGCCAGCAGTTACCGCGCTGGGCTAGCCAAAAACATTCAGTACTTC. Protein: CASSYRAGLAKNIQYF.

This clonotype has only a few counts. V gene TRBV2 combines with J gene TRBJ2-7, with D possibly TRBD1 on 5 matching bases. V lost 4 bases and J lost 2, with 9 bases in between. The CDR3 is 13 amino acids. CDR1 and CDR2 (germline): SNHLY, FYNNEI. CDR3 protein: CASSVGRAYEQYF. CDR3 in DNA: TGTGCCAGCAGTGTCGGCAGGGCCTACGAGCAGTACTTC.

This clonotype was seen more than once but under ten times. The chain links TRBV28 to TRBJ1-2, with a possible D match to TRBD1 (6 bases). The CDR3 consists of 14 residues. V shed 4 bases and J shed 3 bases, with 12 bases lying between them. Germline values: CDR1 MDHEN, CDR2 SYDVKM. CDR3 bases: TGTGCCAGCAGTTCCAAGGACAGCTACTATGGCTACACCTTC. Translating gives CASSSKDSYYGYTF.

The chain recombines TRBV7-9 with TRBJ2-3; D is possibly TRBD2 (6 bases). The CDR3 has 15 residues. The germline V gene has CDR1 SEHNR and CDR2 FQNEAQ (reference sequence). Trimming removed 2 bases at V and 4 bases at J, with 13 bases between. The CDR3 sequence: CASSLRSPSADTQYF. In nucleotides, the CDR3 is TGTGCCAGCAGCTTAAGATCCCCTAGCGCAGATACGCAGTATTTT.

This clonotype was found many times. The chain is built from TRBV19 and TRBJ1-1, with TRBD1 matching 8 bases. The germline CDR1 and CDR2 sequences are LNHDA and SQIVND (reference sequence). This CDR3 region has 16 residues. With 5 bases clipped from V and 0 bases from J, the junction kept 8 bases outside the gene matches. CDR3 sequence: CASSPLRQGLNTEAFF. CDR3 sequence (DNA): TGTGCCAGTAGTCCGCTACGACAGGGGCTGAACACTGAAGCTTTCTTT.

This clonotype was detected ten times or more. This chain connects TRBV3-1 to TRBJ2-5; tentatively, D is TRBD2 (5 bases). From germline, CDR1 is LGHDT and CDR2 YNNKEL (reference sequence). The V end lost 4 bases, the J end lost 5 bases, and 17 bases lay between the germline ends. The CDR3 extends over 15 amino acids. CDR3 amino acids: CASSRFISGVETQYF. The DNA for the CDR3 is TGTGCCAGCAGCCGATTCATATCCGGGGTGGAGACCCAGTACTTC.

This clonotype was counted between two and nine times. The genes are TRBV19 and TRBJ2-3; D call uncertain. V was clipped by 6 bases and J by 6 bases, with 13 bases between them. Germline V gives CDR1 LNHDA, CDR2 SQIVND (reference sequence). This CDR3 is 13 amino acids long. The CDR3 here is CASSRQTRDTQYF. For the CDR3, the DNA is TGTGCCAGTAGCCGACAAACGCGGGATACGCAGTATTTT.